Below are 28 T cell receptor beta chains sequenced from a single sample in a study of shared clonotypes between healthy human individuals. Here immunoSEQ multiplex PCR was the method, and the copy in TCRdb shows in-frame clones only, minus some. Altogether 850,000 to 1,200,000 clones are present, about 74% being singletons, with the ten largest covering around 1.4%. Sequenced: memory CD4+ T cells sorted from blood. Subset: CD45RA-negative fraction. These receptors came from a man aged 18 to 30 in good health.

The chain couples TRBV6-6 to TRBJ2-3; no definite D call. CDR1 MNHNY and CDR2 SVGAGI come from the germline V gene (reference sequence). Trimming left V 0 bases short and J 4 bases short, with 11 bases between. The CDR3 runs 15 residues. CDR3 sequence: CASSYSSASSDTQYF. The CDR3 DNA follows: TGTGCCAGCAGTTACTCTTCAGCCTCTTCAGATACGCAGTATTTT.

The chain recombines TRBV7-6 with TRBJ2-7; 8 bases map to TRBD1. V lost 6 bases to trimming and J lost 3 bases; unmatched junction nucleotides: 10. The germline V gene encodes CDR1 SGHVS and CDR2 FNYEAQ. The CDR3 has 15 residues. CDR3 region: CASSSHQGADYEQYF. CDR3 nucleotides: TGTGCCAGCAGTTCACATCAGGGGGCTGACTACGAGCAGTACTTC.

Written as DNA, the CDR3 is TGCGCCAGCAGCCCGGGACAGGGGTTTGTCACTGAAGCTTTCTTT. Protein sequence: CASSPGQGFVTEAFF. V gene TRBV5-1 combines with J gene TRBJ1-1; 10 bases map to TRBD1. The CDR3 extends over 15 amino acids. CDR1 is SGHRS, CDR2 YFSETQ, per germline. The junction had 7 bases not matched to a gene; V was cut back by 4 bases and J by 4 bases.

The V call is TRBV19, the J call TRBJ2-3, with 9 bases aligning to TRBD2. This CDR3 has 15 amino acids. CDR1 and CDR2 (germline): LNHDA, SQIVND (reference sequence). Trimming took 3 bases from V and 8 from J; bases not matched to a gene: 9. CDR3 coding DNA: TGTGCCAGTAGTATCGGCCGCGGGGGGGCGGTTACGCAGTATTTT. As protein: CASSIGRGGAVTQYF.

This clone was seen a handful of times. This sequence joins TRBV18 and TRBJ1-4, with D perhaps matching TRBD1 (6 bases). The CDR3 totals 19 residues. From germline, CDR1 is KGHSH and CDR2 LQKENI. Trimming cost V 2 bases and J 8 bases, with 27 bases left between them. The DNA of the CDR3 is TGTGCCAGCTCACCAAGTCCACTTATGGGGGCTGTTTCCTCAGAAAAACTGTTTTTT. It specifies CASSPSPLMGAVSSEKLFF.

J is TRBJ2-5 and V is TRBV2; D perhaps matches TRBD1 (6 bases). Deletions cut 6 bases from V and 1 base from J, with 12 bases between. The length of the CDR3 is 14 residues. Germline CDR1 SNHLY, CDR2 FYNNEI. In nucleotides, the CDR3 is TGTGCCAGCAGACCCACAGGGCTCCAAGAGACCCAGTACTTC. Its protein product is CASRPTGLQETQYF.

This chain connects TRBV5-4 to TRBJ1-4, with 8 bases lining up with TRBD1. In germline, CDR1 is SGHNT, CDR2 YYREEE (reference sequence). Trimming at V came to 4 bases and at J to 6 bases, leaving 11 bases not matched to a gene. CDR3 length: 16 residues. The CDR3 nucleotides are TGTGCCAGCAGCCCCTCCCGGAAGACAGGGGATGAAAAACTGTTTTTT. It yields the protein CASSPSRKTGDEKLFF.

This clone was seen a handful of times. The chain joins TRBV30 to TRBJ1-6; 10 nucleotides agree with TRBD1. Trimming at V came to 0 bases and at J to 1 base, leaving 3 bases not matched to a gene. The CDR3 extends over 17 amino acids. Germline assignment: CDR1 GTSNPN and CDR2 SVGIG (reference sequence). The CDR3 reads CAWSVRTGGSYNSPLHF. CDR3 DNA: TGTGCCTGGAGTGTAAGGACAGGGGGTTCCTATAATTCACCCCTCCACTTT.

The J gene is TRBJ2-2, the V gene TRBV7-8; D not certain. The germline V gene encodes CDR1 SGHVS and CDR2 FQNEAQ. The CDR3 contains 14 residues. The V gene lost 2 bases and the J gene lost 1 base, with 5 bases spanning the gap. The chain's CDR3 is CASSLWENTGELFF. The CDR3 DNA is TGTGCCAGCAGCTTATGGGAGAACACCGGGGAGCTGTTTTTT.

The V and J genes are TRBV7-2 and TRBJ2-5, with 8 bases that match TRBD2. Germline V gives CDR1 SGHTA, CDR2 FQGNSA. J was trimmed by 2 bases and V by 4 bases; bases with no gene match: 6. The CDR3 length is 15 residues. The CDR3 reads CASSSGLGAQETQYF. CDR3 coding DNA: TGTGCCAGCAGCTCGGGACTAGGGGCTCAAGAGACCCAGTACTTC.

The rearrangement links TRBV29-1 to TRBJ1-1; D remains ambiguous. Germline loops: CDR1 SQVTM, CDR2 ANQGSEA. This CDR3 has 10 residues. V was trimmed by 7 bases and J by 3 bases, leaving 6 bases between them. The CDR3 protein is CSAGDTEAFF. CDR3 sequence (DNA): TGCAGCGCAGGAGACACTGAAGCTTTCTTT.

CDR3 nucleotides: TGTGCCAGCAGCAAACAGGGGAGGAACACTGAAGCTTTCTTT. As protein: CASSKQGRNTEAFF. The chain recombines TRBV7-2 with TRBJ1-1, with TRBD1 matching over 7 bases. The CDR3 is made up of 14 amino acids. V dropped 5 bases and J dropped 1; count of bases not matched to a gene: 4. Germline CDR1 reads SGHTA; CDR2 reads FQGNSA.

This chain connects TRBV6-1 to TRBJ2-7; a possible D gene is TRBD1 (6 bases). CDR3 length equals 13 residues. The ends were cut back, 6 bases at V and 10 bases at J, with 19 bases in the middle. The germline gives CDR1 MNHNS, CDR2 SASEGT. CDR3: CASRDDRRQGQYF. CDR3 nucleotide sequence: TGTGCCAGCAGAGACGACAGGCGTCAGGGTCAGTACTTC.

The gene calls are TRBV5-6 and TRBJ2-7, with 7 bases identical to TRBD2. After removal of 5 bases from V and 1 base from J, the junction contained 12 bases not matched to a gene. This CDR3 comprises 16 residues. The germline gives CDR1 SGHDT, CDR2 YYEEEE. The CDR3 here is CASRHTGTGGSYEQYF. The CDR3, as DNA: TGTGCCAGCAGGCATACCGGGACCGGGGGGTCCTACGAGCAGTACTTC.

The chain's CDR3 is CASRALAEQYF. CDR3 bases: TGTGCCAGCAGGGCACTGGCCGAGCAGTACTTC. The chain has TRBV6-1 and TRBJ2-7; D unclear. V was trimmed by 6 bases and J by 6 bases, leaving 9 bases between them. Per the germline V gene, CDR1 is MNHNS and CDR2 is SASEGT. This CDR3 is 11 amino acids long.

V usage is TRBV30 and J usage is TRBJ2-5; D is perhaps TRBD1 (6 bases). This CDR3 region has 15 residues. Germline V lookup: CDR1 GTSNPN, CDR2 SVGIG (reference sequence). Trimming left V 1 base short and J 2 bases short, with 14 bases between. This CDR3 is CAWSGGIGQQETQYF. In DNA form, the CDR3 reads TGTGCCTGGAGTGGTGGTATAGGACAGCAAGAGACCCAGTACTTC.

The chain has TRBV2 and TRBJ2-1; tentatively, D is TRBD2 (6 bases). Germline V CDR1 and CDR2: SNHLY, FYNNEI. V was shortened by 6 bases and J by 8 bases, with 14 bases between the two germline ends. The CDR3 sequence is 13 residues long. CDR3 sequence: CASRAGLGDEQFF. In nucleotides, the CDR3 is TGTGCCAGCAGGGCGGGGCTAGGGGATGAGCAGTTCTTC. Using reference TRBV2 and TRBJ2-1 for the parts outside the CDR3, the full variable domain is EPEVTQTPSHQVTQMGQEVILRCVPISNHLYFYWYRQILGQKVEFLVSFYNNEISEKSEIFDDQFSVERPDGSNFTLKIRSTKLEDSAMYFCASRAGLGDEQFFGPGTRLTVL.

The rearrangement uses TRBV6-1 and TRBJ2-7; no reliable D call. Germline loops: CDR1 MNHNS, CDR2 SASEGT. Trimming removed 8 bases from V and 2 bases from J, with 16 bases in between. This CDR3 has 14 residues. The CDR3 region is CASHPSVHPYEQYF. CDR3 in DNA: TGTGCCAGCCATCCCAGCGTCCACCCCTACGAGCAGTACTTC.

The chain links TRBV19 to TRBJ2-1; D is perhaps TRBD2 (5 bases). The CDR3 runs 15 residues. Trimming took 4 bases from V and 0 from J, leaving 10 bases between them. Germline CDR1 is LNHDA and CDR2 is SQIVND (reference sequence). CDR3: CASSTRVSSYNEQFF. CDR3 nucleotide sequence: TGTGCCAGTAGTACGCGGGTTAGCTCCTACAATGAGCAGTTCTTC.

This clone has just one count. The chain is built from TRBV6-5 and TRBJ2-2; TRBD1 agrees at 9 bases. Germline V gene lookup returns CDR1 MNHEY and CDR2 SVGAGI. Trimming at V came to 2 bases and at J to 5 bases, leaving 3 bases not matched to a gene. The CDR3 is made up of 15 amino acids. The CDR3 loop reads CASSYRTGVTGELFF. CDR3 DNA: TGTGCCAGCAGTTACCGGACAGGGGTAACCGGGGAGCTGTTTTTT.

This chain links TRBV7-2 with TRBJ1-2; 7 bases agree with TRBD1. With V trimmed by 5 bases and J by 8 bases, 2 bases remained unmatched. CDR1 and CDR2 (germline): SGHTA, FQGNSA. This CDR3 is built from 11 residues. As DNA, the CDR3 is TGTGCCAGCAGCCAGACAGGGGGCTACACCTTC. It is translated as CASSQTGGYTF. Full variable domain (rest looked up from reference TRBV7-2 and TRBJ1-2): GAGVSQSPSNKVTEKGKDVELRCDPISGHTALYWYRQSLGQGLEFLIYFQGNSAPDKSGLPSDRFSAERTGGSVSTLTIQRTQQEDSAVYLCASSQTGGYTFGSGTRLTVV.

J is TRBJ2-2 and V is TRBV4-2, with a weak D call TRBD2 (5 bases). V gave up 5 bases and J gave up 1 base, with 17 bases separating them. The length of the CDR3 is 17 residues. The germline V gene encodes CDR1 LGHNA and CDR2 YNFKEQ. The CDR3 DNA reads TGTGCCAGCAGCTCTATGACCGGGGTGCTGAACACCGGGGAGCTGTTTTTT. Translating it yields CASSSMTGVLNTGELFF.

A note on this clone: The junction differs from germline at one of its ends, possibly a read error. The chain combines TRBV5-1 with TRBJ1-1; tentatively, D is TRBD1 (5 bases). Germline loops: CDR1 SGHRS, CDR2 YFSETQ. The CDR3 spans 13 residues. CDR3 nucleotides: TGCGCCAACAGCCAGTTTCAGGGCACTGAAGCTTTCTTT. Its protein is CANSQFQGTEAFF.

The DNA for the CDR3 is TGTGCCAGCAGCGTCGAACCGGGACAGTACTACGAGCAGTACTTC. Amino acid sequence: CASSVEPGQYYEQYF. The genes are TRBV9 and TRBJ2-7; 7 nucleotides align to TRBD1. CDR1 SGDLS and CDR2 YYNGEE come from the germline V gene. J was trimmed by 3 bases and V by 2 bases; bases with no gene match: 8. The CDR3 has 15 amino acids.

The chain uses TRBV5-1 and TRBJ2-7, with TRBD2 matching over 15 bases. Germline CDR1 SGHRS, CDR2 YFSETQ. J lost 0 bases, V lost 3 bases, and 10 bases had no gene match. The CDR3 is 19 amino acids. The CDR3 DNA is TGCGCCAGCAGCTCCCACGGGACTAGCGGGAGGAAGATCTCCTACGAGCAGTACTTC. This codes for CASSSHGTSGRKISYEQYF.

This chain links TRBV5-1 with TRBJ2-1, with D unclear. The CDR3 is 15 amino acids. The germline V and J ends were trimmed by 3 bases and 0 bases, with 10 bases remaining between them. The germline V gene has CDR1 SGHRS and CDR2 YFSETQ. The CDR3 DNA sequence: TGCGCCAGCAGCTCTACAGTGAGCTCCTACAATGAGCAGTTCTTC. This sequence encodes CASSSTVSSYNEQFF.

The chain recombines TRBV27 with TRBJ2-7; D is perhaps TRBD1 or TRBD2 (5 bases each). V was cut by 5 bases and J by 3 bases, with 17 bases left in between. The length of the CDR3 is 15 residues. Germline CDR1 MNHEY, CDR2 SMNVEV (reference sequence). CDR3 region: CASSLRDLFFYEQYF. The CDR3 DNA is TGTGCCAGCAGTCTCCGGGACCTGTTTTTCTACGAGCAGTACTTC.

The gene calls are TRBV29-1 and TRBJ2-5; 8 bases fit TRBD2. V was pared by 8 bases and J by 4 bases, with 15 bases of the junction left unmatched. The germline V gene has CDR1 SQVTM and CDR2 ANQGSEA. The CDR3 has 15 amino acids. This chain's CDR3 is CSLRLAGQNAETQYF. The CDR3 DNA is TGCAGCCTTCGCCTAGCGGGCCAAAACGCAGAGACCCAGTACTTC.